The 2 T cell receptor beta chains presented below share a single source sample, sequenced in a study of T cells in Graves' hyperthyroidism and ophthalmopathy. Regions amplified from RNA transcripts were the TCR beta CDR3 regions. The HTBI primer set was used in a first-round RT-PCR of the TCR CDR3. One entry per CDR3 protein results from TCRdb running MiXCR on the multiplex PCR reads. Counted here are 750,000 to 900,000 distinct CDR3 sequences, about two fifths occurring once; the ten biggest clones make up roughly 8.3%. Sequencing was done on a sample of blood. Every receptor here comes from a man between 18 and 29 years old with Graves' hyperthyroidism.

This clonotype has at least ten counts. The V call is TRBV6-5, the J call TRBJ2-5, with D tentatively TRBD2 (6 bases). Germline assignment: CDR1 MNHEY and CDR2 SVGAGI. The CDR3 covers 15 residues. Trimming took 2 bases from V and 2 from J, leaving 12 bases between them. The CDR3 reads CASSYRGGEQETQYF. The CDR3, as DNA: TGTGCCAGCAGTTACCGGGGCGGGGAACAAGAGACCCAGTACTTC.

V and J are TRBV7-8 and TRBJ2-7; the D gene is possibly TRBD1 (5 bases). This CDR3 region has 15 residues. CDR1 is SGHVS, CDR2 FQNEAQ, per germline. V dropped 1 base and J dropped 6 bases, with 16 bases sitting between them. The CDR3 nucleotides read TGTGCCAGCAGCTTAGTATCCAGGGATCTTACCGAGCAGTACTTC. Translated, it gives CASSLVSRDLTEQYF.